Below, 5 T cell receptor beta chains from the same sample are listed, as sequenced in a study of cytomegalovirus exposure and HLA in healthy donors. The study ran its PCR with 60 Vbeta and 13 Jbeta primers. Sequencing used immunoSEQ multiplex PCR; TCRdb keeps in-frame clones, though not all of them. The sample records approximately 150,000 clones, 68% being singletons. Sequencing was performed on PBMCs. All receptors derive from a man between 60 and 70 years old in good health and CMV-seronegative.

The chain combines TRBV7-2 with TRBJ2-4; 8 bases line up with TRBD1. The CDR3 consists of 16 residues. The ends lost 6 bases at V and 1 base at J; junction bases unmatched: 8. Germline CDR1 is SGHTA and CDR2 is FQGNSA. CDR3: CASSQATGAAKNIQYF. The DNA of the CDR3 is TGTGCCAGCAGTCAAGCGACAGGGGCGGCCAAAAACATTCAGTACTTC.

Concerning this clone: At one end, the junction sequence differs from germline, possibly due to a read error. The rearrangement links TRBV7-9 to TRBJ2-7, with TRBD2 matching over 14 bases. CDR3 size: 18 residues. Germline-derived CDR1 and CDR2 are SEHNR and FQNEAQ (reference sequence). In DNA, the CDR3 is TGTTCCAGCAGCTTAGCATCGGGACTAGCGGGAGTTAAGTACGAGCAGTACTTC. Translated, it gives CSSSLASGLAGVKYEQYF. The variable domain in full, completed from reference TRBV7-9 and TRBJ2-7, reads DTGVSQNPRHKITKRGQNVTFRCDPISEHNRLYWYRQTLGQGPEFLTYFQNEAQLEKSRLLSDRFSAERPKGSFSTLEIQRTEQGDSAMYLCSSSLASGLAGVKYEQYFGPGTRLTVT.

This clone was detected only a few times. The V and J genes are TRBV6-1 and TRBJ2-7; a possible D gene is TRBD1 (6 bases). CDR1 and CDR2 (germline): MNHNS, SASEGT. This CDR3 contains 13 residues. Between the trimmed V and J ends, which lost 7 bases and 1 base, there was a span of 11 bases. This CDR3 reads CASNIDRSYEQYF. Here the CDR3 DNA reads TGTGCCAGCAATATAGACAGGTCCTACGAGCAGTACTTC.

The gene calls are TRBV6-5 and TRBJ2-7; tentative D call: TRBD2 (5 bases). V dropped 5 bases and J dropped 6 bases, with 20 bases sitting between them. CDR3 length: 15 residues. Germline CDR1 is MNHEY and CDR2 is SVGAGI. CDR3 in amino acids: CASSPTHYARGEQYF. CDR3 bases: TGTGCCAGCAGTCCGACCCACTATGCCCGGGGCGAGCAGTACTTC.

This rearrangement joins TRBV18 to TRBJ2-1; possibly TRBD1 for D (5 bases). The germline gives CDR1 KGHSH, CDR2 LQKENI. The V gene lost 4 bases and the J gene lost 0 bases, with 10 bases spanning the gap. The CDR3 loop spans 15 amino acids. The CDR3 here is CASSRQISSYNEQFF. The DNA for the CDR3 is TGTGCCAGCTCACGACAGATCAGCTCCTACAATGAGCAGTTCTTC.